Listed below are T cell receptor beta chains from one sample, sequenced in a study of technical replicates of blood from a handful of donors. Some clones are missing from TCRdb's copy, which holds only in-frame ones; the method was immunoSEQ multiplex PCR. The table records 95,000 or so clones, 85% to 95% of them present only once. Sequenced input: T cells isolated from PBMCs. These receptors came from a human donor in good health. Each CDR3 is given with its conserved first and last residue. Each record gives: CDR3 protein, V gene, J gene, D gene. D genes are given only for firm matches.

CASSLGTGDGEQFF,TRBV4-3,TRBJ2-1,TRBD1
CASSDPGGPNTEAFF,TRBV6-1,TRBJ1-1,.
CASSLGRDNEQFF,TRBV7-2,TRBJ2-1,.
CASSQEGVSLKNQPQHF,TRBV4-1,TRBJ1-5,.
CASSSGGGLAGYNEQFF,TRBV5-4,TRBJ2-1,TRBD2
CAWSFYGFQPQHF,TRBV30,TRBJ1-5,.
CASSLSNVIYEQYF,TRBV6-6,TRBJ2-7,.
CASSLVGLSTDTQYF,TRBV7-3,TRBJ2-3,.
CASSERTGLNTEAFF,TRBV6-1,TRBJ1-1,TRBD1
CASAVSYEQYF,TRBV11-3,TRBJ2-7,.
CASSEGGTSGGYQETQYF,TRBV10-2,TRBJ2-5,TRBD2
CASSFARDTEAFF,TRBV7-3,TRBJ1-1,.
CASRYRGQGRRAFF,TRBV27,TRBJ1-1,TRBD1